This TCR beta chain is drawn from a study of shared clonotypes between healthy human individuals. Across the whole study: Three plates each covered CD4 naive and memory; CD8 naive two, CD8 memory one.

The repertoire was sequenced with immunoSEQ multiplex PCR; TCRdb's copy has only in-frame clones and lacks some. Among fewer than 1.6 million clones listed, 97% to 99% were seen once. Study conclusions and caveats: Clonotypes shared by all four donors outscored non-shared clonotypes in generation probability.

To note about this clone: Its antigen is currently unknown.

Each sample came from a Caucasian adult donor living in Nashville, Tennessee. With 2 bases removed from V and 4 bases from J, the gap between germline ends came to 9 bases. This CDR3 region has 14 residues. In germline, CDR1 is MNHNS, CDR2 SASEGT. The source material was naive CD4+ T cells sorted from blood. The subset is: CD45RA+ positively selected. V gene TRBV6-1 combines with J gene TRBJ1-3; D is ambiguous. This sequence was found in a man aged 30 to 45 in good health. The CDR3 sequence is CASSEPWKGNTIYF. CDR3 DNA: TGTGCCAGCAGTGAACCTTGGAAAGGAAACACCATATATTTT.